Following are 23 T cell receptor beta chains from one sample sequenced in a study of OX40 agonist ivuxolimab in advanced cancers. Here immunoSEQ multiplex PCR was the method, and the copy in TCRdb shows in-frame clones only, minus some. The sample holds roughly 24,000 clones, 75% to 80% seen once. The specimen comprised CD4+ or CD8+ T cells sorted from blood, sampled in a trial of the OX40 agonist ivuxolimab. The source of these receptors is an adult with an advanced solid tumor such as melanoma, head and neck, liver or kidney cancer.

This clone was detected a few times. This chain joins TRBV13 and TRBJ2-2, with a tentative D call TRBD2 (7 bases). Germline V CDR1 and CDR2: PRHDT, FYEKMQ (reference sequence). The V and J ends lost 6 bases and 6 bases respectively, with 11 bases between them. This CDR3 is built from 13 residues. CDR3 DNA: TGTGCCAGCAGTCCGGGGGGCGCCGGGGAGCTGTTTTTT. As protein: CASSPGGAGELFF.

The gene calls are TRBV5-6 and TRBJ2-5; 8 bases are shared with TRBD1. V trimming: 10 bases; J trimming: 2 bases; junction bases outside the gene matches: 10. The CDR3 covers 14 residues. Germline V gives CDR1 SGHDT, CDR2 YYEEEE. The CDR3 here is CAPPQQGVQETQYF. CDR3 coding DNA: TGTGCCCCTCCCCAACAGGGGGTACAAGAGACCCAGTACTTC.

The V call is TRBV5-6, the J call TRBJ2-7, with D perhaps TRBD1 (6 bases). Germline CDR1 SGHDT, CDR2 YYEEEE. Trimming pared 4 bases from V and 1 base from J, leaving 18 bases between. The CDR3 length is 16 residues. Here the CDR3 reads CASSRPRGTMSYEQYF. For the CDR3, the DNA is TGTGCCAGCAGCCGTCCCAGAGGGACAATGTCCTACGAGCAGTACTTC.

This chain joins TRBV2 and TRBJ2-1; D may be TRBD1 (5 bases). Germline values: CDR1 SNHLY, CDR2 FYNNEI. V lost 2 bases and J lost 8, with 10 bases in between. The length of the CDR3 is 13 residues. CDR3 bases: TGTGCCAGCAGTGAATTAGGGGTGGATGAGCAGTTCTTC. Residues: CASSELGVDEQFF. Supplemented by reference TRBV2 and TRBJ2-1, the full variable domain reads EPEVTQTPSHQVTQMGQEVILRCVPISNHLYFYWYRQILGQKVEFLVSFYNNEISEKSEIFDDQFSVERPDGSNFTLKIRSTKLEDSAMYFCASSELGVDEQFFGPGTRLTVL.

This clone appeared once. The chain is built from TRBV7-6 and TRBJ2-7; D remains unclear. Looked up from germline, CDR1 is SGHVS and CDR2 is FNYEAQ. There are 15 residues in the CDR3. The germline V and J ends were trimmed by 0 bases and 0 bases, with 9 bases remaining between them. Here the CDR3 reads CASSLAPGPSYEQYF. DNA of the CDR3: TGTGCCAGCAGCTTAGCTCCAGGACCCTCCTACGAGCAGTACTTC. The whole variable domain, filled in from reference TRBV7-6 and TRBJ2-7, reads GAGVSQSPRYKVTKRGQDVALRCDPISGHVSLYWYRQALGQGPEFLTYFNYEAQQDKSGLPNDRFSAERPEGSISTLTIQRTEQRDSAMYRCASSLAPGPSYEQYFGPGTRLTVT.

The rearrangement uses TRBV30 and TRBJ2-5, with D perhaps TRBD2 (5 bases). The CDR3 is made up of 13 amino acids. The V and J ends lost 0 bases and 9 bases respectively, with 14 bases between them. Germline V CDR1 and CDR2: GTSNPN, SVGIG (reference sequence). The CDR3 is CAWSVGGPGAQYF. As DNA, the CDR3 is TGTGCCTGGAGTGTAGGAGGCCCTGGGGCCCAGTACTTC.

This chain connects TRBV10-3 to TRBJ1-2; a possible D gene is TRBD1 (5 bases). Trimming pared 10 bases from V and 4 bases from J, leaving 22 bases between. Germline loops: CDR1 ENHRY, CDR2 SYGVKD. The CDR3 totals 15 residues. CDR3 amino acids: CASSYATGTAYGYTF. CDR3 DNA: TGTGCCAGCAGCTACGCCACCGGGACGGCCTATGGCTACACCTTC.

CDR3 in DNA: TGCAGCGTTGAGGCTGGACAACTCACTGAAGCTTTCTTT. This codes for CSVEAGQLTEAFF. The chain has TRBV29-1 and TRBJ1-1; a weak D match, TRBD1 (5 bases). V was trimmed by 3 bases and J by 4 bases, leaving 12 bases between them. This CDR3 contains 13 residues. CDR1 is SQVTM and CDR2 is ANQGSEA in the germline V gene.

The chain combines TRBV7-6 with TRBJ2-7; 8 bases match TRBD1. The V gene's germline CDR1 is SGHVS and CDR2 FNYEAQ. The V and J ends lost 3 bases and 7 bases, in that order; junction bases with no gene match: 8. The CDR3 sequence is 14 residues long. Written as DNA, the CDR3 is TGTGCCAGCAGCTTGGAACCGGGACAGGTTGAGCAGTACTTC. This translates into CASSLEPGQVEQYF.

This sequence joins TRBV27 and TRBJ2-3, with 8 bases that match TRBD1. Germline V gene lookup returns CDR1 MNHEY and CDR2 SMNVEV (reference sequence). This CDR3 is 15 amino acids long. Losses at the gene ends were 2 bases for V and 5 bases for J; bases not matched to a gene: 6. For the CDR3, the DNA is TGTGCCAGCAGTTTAGGACAGGGCCAGGGAGATACGCAGTATTTT. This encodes CASSLGQGQGDTQYF.

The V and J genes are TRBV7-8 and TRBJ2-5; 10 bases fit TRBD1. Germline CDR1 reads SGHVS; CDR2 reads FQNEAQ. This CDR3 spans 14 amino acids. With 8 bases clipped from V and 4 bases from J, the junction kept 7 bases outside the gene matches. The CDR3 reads CASEGTGDPETQYF. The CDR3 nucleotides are TGTGCCAGCGAAGGGACAGGGGACCCAGAGACCCAGTACTTC. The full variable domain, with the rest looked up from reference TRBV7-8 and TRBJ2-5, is GAGVSQSPRYKVAKRGQDVALRCDPISGHVSLFWYQQALGQGPEFLTYFQNEAQLDKSGLPSDRFFAERPEGSVSTLKIQRTQQEDSAVYLCASEGTGDPETQYFGPGTRLLVL.

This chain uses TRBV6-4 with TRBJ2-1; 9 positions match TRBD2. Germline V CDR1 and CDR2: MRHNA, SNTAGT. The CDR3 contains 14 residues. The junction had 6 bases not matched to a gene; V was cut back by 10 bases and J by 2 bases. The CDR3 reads CATSAGGAYNEQFF. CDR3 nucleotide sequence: TGTGCCACTTCAGCGGGGGGAGCCTACAATGAGCAGTTCTTC.

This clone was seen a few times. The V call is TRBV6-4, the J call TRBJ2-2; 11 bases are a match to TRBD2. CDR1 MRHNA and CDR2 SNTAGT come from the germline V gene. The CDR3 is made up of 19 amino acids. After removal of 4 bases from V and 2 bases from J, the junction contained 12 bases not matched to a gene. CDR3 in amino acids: CASSAIGGTSGTNTGELFF. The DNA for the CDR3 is TGTGCCAGCAGTGCAATAGGGGGGACTAGCGGAACTAACACCGGGGAGCTGTTTTTT.

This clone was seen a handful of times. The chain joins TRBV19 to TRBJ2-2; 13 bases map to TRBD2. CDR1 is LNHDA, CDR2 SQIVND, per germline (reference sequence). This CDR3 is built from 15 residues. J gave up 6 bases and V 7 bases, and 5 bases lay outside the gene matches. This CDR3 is CASTPTSGGAGELFF. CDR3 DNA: TGTGCCAGTACCCCAACTAGCGGGGGGGCCGGGGAGCTGTTTTTT. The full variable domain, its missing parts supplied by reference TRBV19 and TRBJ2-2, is DGGITQSPKYLFRKEGQNVTLSCEQNLNHDAMYWYRQDPGQGLRLIYYSQIVNDFQKGDIAEGYSVSREKKESFPLTVTSAQKNPTAFYLCASTPTSGGAGELFFGEGSRLTVL.

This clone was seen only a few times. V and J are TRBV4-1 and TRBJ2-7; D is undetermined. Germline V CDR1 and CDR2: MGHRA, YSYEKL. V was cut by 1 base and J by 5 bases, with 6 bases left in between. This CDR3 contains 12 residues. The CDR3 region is CASSQVVDEQYF. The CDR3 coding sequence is TGCGCCAGCAGCCAAGTGGTCGACGAGCAGTACTTC.

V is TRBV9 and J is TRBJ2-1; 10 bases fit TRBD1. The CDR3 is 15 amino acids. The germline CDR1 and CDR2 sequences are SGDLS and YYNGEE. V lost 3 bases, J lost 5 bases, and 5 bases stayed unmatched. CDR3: CASSAEGQGHNEQFF. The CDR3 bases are TGTGCCAGCAGCGCCGAGGGACAGGGGCACAATGAGCAGTTCTTC. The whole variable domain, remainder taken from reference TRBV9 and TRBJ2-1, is DSGVTQTPKHLITATGQRVTLRCSPRSGDLSVYWYQQSLDQGLQFLIQYYNGEERAKGNILERFSAQQFPDLHSELNLSSLELGDSALYFCASSAEGQGHNEQFFGPGTRLTVL.

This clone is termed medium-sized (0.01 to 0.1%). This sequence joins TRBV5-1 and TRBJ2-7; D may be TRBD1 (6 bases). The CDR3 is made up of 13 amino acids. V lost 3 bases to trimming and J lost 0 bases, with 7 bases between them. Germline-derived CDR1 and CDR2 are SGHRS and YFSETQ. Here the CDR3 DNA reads TGCGCCAGCAGCTCGGACAGCTCCTACGAGCAGTACTTC. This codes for CASSSDSSYEQYF.

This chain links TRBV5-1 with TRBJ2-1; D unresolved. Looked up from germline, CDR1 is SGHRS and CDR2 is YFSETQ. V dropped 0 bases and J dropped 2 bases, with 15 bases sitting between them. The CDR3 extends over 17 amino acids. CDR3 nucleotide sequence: TGCGCCAGCAGCTTGGTACTCGAAAGCTGGACCTACAATGAGCAGTTCTTC. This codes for CASSLVLESWTYNEQFF. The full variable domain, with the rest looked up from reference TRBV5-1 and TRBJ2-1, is KAGVTQTPRYLIKTRGQQVTLSCSPISGHRSVSWYQQTPGQGLQFLFEYFSETQRNKGNFPGRFSGRQFSNSRSEMNVSTLELGDSALYLCASSLVLESWTYNEQFFGPGTRLTVL.

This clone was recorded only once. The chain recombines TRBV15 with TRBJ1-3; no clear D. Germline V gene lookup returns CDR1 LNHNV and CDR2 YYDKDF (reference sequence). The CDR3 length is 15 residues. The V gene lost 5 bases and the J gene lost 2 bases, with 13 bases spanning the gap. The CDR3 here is CATSSLDLPGNTIYF. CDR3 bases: TGTGCCACCAGCTCCCTAGACCTCCCTGGAAACACCATATATTTT.

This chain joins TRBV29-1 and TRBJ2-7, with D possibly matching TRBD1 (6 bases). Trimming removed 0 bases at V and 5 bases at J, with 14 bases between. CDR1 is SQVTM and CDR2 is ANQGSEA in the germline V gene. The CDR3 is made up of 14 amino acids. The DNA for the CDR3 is TGCAGCGTTGAAGAAACTACAGGGCTAAACGAGCAGTACTTC. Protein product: CSVEETTGLNEQYF.

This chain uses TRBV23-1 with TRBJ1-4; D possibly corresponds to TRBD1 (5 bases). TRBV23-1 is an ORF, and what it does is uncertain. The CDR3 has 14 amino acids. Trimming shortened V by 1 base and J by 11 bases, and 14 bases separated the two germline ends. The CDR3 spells CASSQCPGLAKLFF. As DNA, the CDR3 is TGCGCCAGCAGTCAATGCCCGGGGCTGGCGAAACTGTTTTTT.

CDR3 region: CASKTGTNTGELFF. Written as DNA, the CDR3 is TGTGCCAGTAAAACAGGGACGAACACCGGGGAGCTGTTTTTT. This sequence joins TRBV27 and TRBJ2-2, with D tentatively TRBD1 (6 bases). The V end was cut by 9 bases, the J end by 0 bases, with 11 bases between. The CDR3 runs to 14 residues. Per germline, CDR1 MNHEY and CDR2 SMNVEV (reference sequence).

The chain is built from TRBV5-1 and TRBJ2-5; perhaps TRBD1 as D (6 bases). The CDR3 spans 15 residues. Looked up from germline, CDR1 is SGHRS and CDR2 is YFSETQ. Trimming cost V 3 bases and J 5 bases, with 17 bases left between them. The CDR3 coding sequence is TGCGCCAGCAGCTCAGGGGCGTTCACTCTGGAGACCCAGTACTTC. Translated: CASSSGAFTLETQYF.